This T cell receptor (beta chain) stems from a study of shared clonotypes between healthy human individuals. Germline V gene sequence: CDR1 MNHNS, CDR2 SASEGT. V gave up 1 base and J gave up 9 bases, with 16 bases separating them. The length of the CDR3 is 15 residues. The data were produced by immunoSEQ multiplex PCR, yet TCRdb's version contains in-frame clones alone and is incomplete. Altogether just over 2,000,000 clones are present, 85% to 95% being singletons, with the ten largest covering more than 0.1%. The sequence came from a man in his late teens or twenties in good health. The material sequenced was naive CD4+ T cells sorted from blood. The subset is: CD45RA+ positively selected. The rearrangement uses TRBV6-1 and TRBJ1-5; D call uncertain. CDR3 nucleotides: TGTGCCAGCAGTGAAGATTCTGTGACGCGCCGGCCCCAGCATTTT. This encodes CASSEDSVTRRPQHF.